The rows below give T cell receptor beta chains drawn from one sample of a study of T cells in Graves' hyperthyroidism and ophthalmopathy. TCRdb ran MiXCR on the multiplex PCR reads and lists one entry per CDR3 protein. The sample contains 300,000 to 350,000 distinct CDR3 sequences, approximately 18% of which appear only once. Specimen: blood. These receptors were taken from a woman aged 35 to 49 with Graves' ophthalmopathy. CDR3s include the opening cysteine and the closing phenylalanine or tryptophan. The D gene is left open where the match is weak. Not all rows give a size; the values are once, few, many and, for expanded clones, a class.

j_gene | v_gene | d_gene | abundance | CDR3aa | CDR3nt
TRBJ2-5 | TRBV6-2/TRBV6-3 | TRBD2 | many | CASDSTSGKETQYF | TGTGCCAGCGACTCGACTAGCGGGAAGGAGACCCAGTACTTC
TRBJ2-7 | TRBV6-5 | - | many | CASRRGGNYEQYF | TGTGCCAGCAGGAGGGGCGGAAACTACGAGCAGTACTTC
TRBJ1-2 | TRBV30 | - | - | CAWNVGYGYTF | TGTGCCTGGAATGTAGGCTATGGCTACACCTTC
TRBJ1-1 | TRBV15 | - | - | CATSRDDGGGTAFF | TGTGCCACCAGCAGAGATGATGGAGGGGGAACAGCTTTCTTT
TRBJ2-2 | TRBV2 | TRBD2 | many | CASMAGASGELFF | TGTGCCAGCATGGCGGGAGCTTCCGGGGAGCTGTTTTTT
TRBJ2-2 | TRBV11-2 | - | many | CASSLVRGSGELFF | TGTGCCAGCAGCTTAGTCCGGGGCTCCGGGGAGCTGTTTTTT
TRBJ2-5 | TRBV5-4 | TRBD2 | many | CASSFGGGLAGVARWETQYF | TGTGCCAGCAGCTTTGGGGGGGGACTAGCGGGAGTCGCCCGGTGGGAGACCCAGTACTTC
TRBJ1-2 | TRBV19 | - | many | CASSRGISDGYTF | TGTGCCAGTAGTCGGGGGATTTCGGATGGCTACACCTTC
TRBJ1-1 | TRBV6-5 | - | many | CASSFPGAGAEAFF | TGTGCCAGCAGTTTCCCAGGGGCTGGCGCTGAAGCTTTCTTT
TRBJ2-2 | TRBV7-3 | - | many | CASSLTSPLGDTGELFF | TGTGCCAGCAGCTTAACTTCCCCTCTAGGGGACACCGGGGAGCTGTTTTTT
TRBJ1-1 | TRBV5-1 | - | many | CASSSKWGQGNTEAFF | TGCGCCAGCAGCTCGAAATGGGGCCAGGGAAACACTGAAGCTTTCTTT
TRBJ2-6 | TRBV6-2/TRBV6-3 | - | - | CASSYFSVHASGANVLTF | TGTGCCAGCAGTTACTTTTCGGTACATGCCTCTGGGGCCAACGTCCTGACTTTC
TRBJ2-5 | TRBV12-3/TRBV12-4 | TRBD1 | - | CASSTGTGLGETQYF | TGTGCCAGCAGCACCGGGACAGGGTTGGGAGAGACCCAGTACTTC
TRBJ1-1 | TRBV10-3 | TRBD1 | - | CAINPGTGNTEAFF | TGTGCCATCAATCCAGGGACAGGGAACACTGAAGCTTTCTTT
TRBJ2-2 | TRBV30 | - | many | CAWSDSRLNTGELFF | TGTGCCTGGAGTGACAGCAGATTGAACACCGGGGAGCTGTTTTTT
TRBJ2-7 | TRBV20-1 | - | many | CSARGMNEQYF | TGCAGTGCTAGGGGCATGAACGAGCAGTACTTC
TRBJ1-1 | TRBV28 | - | many | CASSLHINTEAFF | TGTGCCAGCAGTTTGCATATTAACACTGAAGCTTTCTTT
TRBJ2-5 | TRBV15 | - | - | CATSRVQGRFVETQYF | TGTGCCACCAGCAGAGTACAGGGAAGGTTTGTGGAGACCCAGTACTTC
TRBJ1-2 | TRBV29-1 | - | many | CSGRDSDYGYTF | TGCAGCGGCAGGGACTCGGACTATGGCTACACCTTC
TRBJ2-6 | TRBV28 | - | - | CASSLTVAGANVLTF | TGTGCCAGCAGTTTAACGGTGGCCGGGGCCAACGTCCTGACTTTC
TRBJ1-1 | TRBV7-2 | - | - | CASSLFLGDTEAFF | TGTGCCAGCAGCTTATTCCTGGGGGACACTGAAGCTTTCTTT
TRBJ1-3 | TRBV6-5 | - | many | CASSYVRGGGNTIYF | TGTGCCAGCAGTTACGTCCGCGGAGGTGGAAACACCATATATTTT
TRBJ1-5 | TRBV28 | - | many | CASSLLQNTVQPQHF | TGTGCCAGCAGTTTATTACAGAATACGGTACAGCCCCAGCATTTT
TRBJ2-7 | TRBV5-1 | - | - | CASSLRADGYEQYF | TGCGCCAGCAGCTTGAGGGCAGACGGGTACGAGCAGTACTTC
TRBJ2-7 | TRBV27 | TRBD2 | - | CASSRRLAGSEQYF | TGTGCCAGCAGCCGCCGACTAGCGGGTAGCGAGCAGTACTTC
TRBJ2-5 | TRBV28 | - | many | CASNGRRGIGDQETQYF | TGTGCCAGCAATGGCCGGAGGGGGATCGGAGACCAAGAGACCCAGTACTTC
TRBJ2-4 | TRBV9 | - | many | CASSVERGTTAKNIQYF | TGTGCCAGCAGCGTAGAAAGGGGGACTACTGCCAAAAACATTCAGTACTTC
TRBJ2-7 | TRBV28 | TRBD2 | many | CASSPVGGSGRREQYF | TGTGCCAGCAGTCCGGTGGGGGGTAGCGGGAGGCGCGAGCAGTACTTC
TRBJ2-5 | TRBV24-1 | - | many | CATSDLAGSGTQYF | TGTGCCACCAGTGATTTGGCGGGTTCTGGGACCCAGTACTTC
TRBJ2-6 | TRBV6-4 | - | many | CASRAGTGLSGANVLTF | TGTGCCAGCAGAGCCGGGACTGGACTCTCTGGGGCCAACGTCCTGACTTTC
TRBJ1-2 | TRBV7-2 | - | many | CASSLPTLNYGYTF | TGTGCCAGCAGCTTACCCACACTGAACTATGGCTACACCTTC
TRBJ2-7 | TRBV20-1 | TRBD2 | many | CSARDFSIAGVGDEQYF | TGCAGTGCTAGAGATTTTTCCATTGCGGGAGTGGGGGACGAGCAGTACTTC